Shown below are 17 T cell receptor beta chains from a single sample sequenced in a study of response to subunit inactivated influenza vaccine. TCRdb recomputed calls from the RT-PCR reads with MiXCR, one row per CDR3 protein. Of 500,000 to 600,000 distinct CDR3 sequences in the sample, around 13% were seen once. Specimen: PBMCs from blood, collected 45 days after vaccination. The receptor source for this set is a man aged 50 to 59 who received an inactivated influenza vaccine.

This clonotype was counted ten times or more. V is TRBV29-1 and J is TRBJ1-2, with D tentatively TRBD1 (6 bases). V was pared by 5 bases and J by 0 bases, with 10 bases between. Germline V CDR1 and CDR2: SQVTM, ANQGSEA. CDR3 length equals 13 residues. This chain's CDR3 is CSVRGPTNYGYTF. DNA of the CDR3: TGCAGCGTTCGGGGGCCGACTAACTATGGCTACACCTTC.

The chain is built from TRBV7-8 and TRBJ2-3; TRBD2 aligns across 7 bases. This CDR3 has 15 amino acids. With 2 bases clipped from V and 1 base from J, the junction kept 3 bases outside the gene matches. Per the germline V gene, CDR1 is SGHVS and CDR2 is FQNEAQ. In DNA, the CDR3 is TGTGCCAGCAGCTTACTAACTAGCGGCACAGATACGCAGTATTTT. As protein: CASSLLTSGTDTQYF.

The rearrangement joins TRBV12-3 or TRBV12-4 to TRBJ2-1, with a possible D match to TRBD2 (5 bases). The CDR3 length is 13 residues. With 2 bases removed from V and 7 bases from J, the gap between germline ends came to 9 bases. CDR3 coding DNA: TGTGCCAGCAGTTTATATGGGGAGAATGAGCAGTTCTTC. Amino acid sequence: CASSLYGENEQFF.

This clonotype came up a few times. This rearrangement joins TRBV11-2 to TRBJ2-1; perhaps D is TRBD1 or TRBD2 (5 bases each). V was clipped by 5 bases and J by 6 bases, with 14 bases between them. CDR1 is SGHAT, CDR2 FQNNGV, per germline. The CDR3 is made up of 14 amino acids. The CDR3 DNA is TGTGCCAGCAGCCCCCGCCAGAGGGGCAATGAGCAGTTCTTC. It encodes CASSPRQRGNEQFF.

This clonotype has just a few counts. This sequence joins TRBV6-5 and TRBJ2-7, with 7 nucleotides matching TRBD1. The CDR3 length is 16 residues. The germline CDR1 and CDR2 sequences are MNHEY and SVGAGI. V dropped 1 base and J dropped 1; count of bases not matched to a gene: 7. CDR3 amino acids: CASSYFRGWGSYEQYF. The CDR3 DNA is TGTGCCAGCAGTTACTTCAGGGGGTGGGGATCCTACGAGCAGTACTTC.

Ten or more counts support this clonotype. The rearrangement joins TRBV5-1 to TRBJ2-1, with TRBD1 matching 8 bases. CDR3 size: 15 residues. V was pared by 0 bases and J by 6 bases, with 5 bases of the junction left unmatched. Looked up from germline, CDR1 is SGHRS and CDR2 is YFSETQ. The CDR3 DNA follows: TGCGCCAGCAGCTTGGCAGGGGGCGGCTTCAATGAGCAGTTCTTC. Translation: CASSLAGGGFNEQFF.

The V and J genes are TRBV12-3 or TRBV12-4 and TRBJ2-7; TRBD1 matches at 12 bases. The V segment lost 3 bases and the J segment 7 bases; nucleotides outside the gene matches: 13. There are 17 residues in the CDR3. The CDR3: CASSLVGAGQGAREQYF. CDR3 DNA sequence: TGTGCCAGCAGTTTGGTGGGGGCGGGACAGGGGGCGCGAGAGCAGTACTTC.

The V call is TRBV6-1, the J call TRBJ2-5, with 9 bases fitting TRBD1. This CDR3 comprises 16 residues. V was clipped by 5 bases and J by 0 bases; unmatched bases: 7. CDR1 and CDR2 from the germline V gene are MNHNS and SASEGT. CDR3 nucleotides: TGTGCCAGCAGTAGGACCGGGACAGGGTACCAAGAGACCCAGTACTTC. Translated: CASSRTGTGYQETQYF.

This clonotype was observed a handful of times. This chain joins TRBV11-1 and TRBJ2-7; 7 nucleotides align to TRBD1. This CDR3 is built from 15 residues. After removal of 6 bases from V and 4 bases from J, the junction contained 12 bases not matched to a gene. Looked up from germline, CDR1 is SGHAT and CDR2 is FQDESV (reference sequence). The CDR3 reads CASSTHDRAEYEQYF. DNA for the CDR3: TGTGCCAGCAGTACTCATGACAGGGCGGAGTACGAGCAGTACTTC.

The rearrangement joins TRBV20-1 to TRBJ2-7, with TRBD1 as a possible D gene (6 bases). Between the trimmed V and J ends, which lost 4 bases and 5 bases, there was a span of 12 bases. Germline V gene data show CDR1 as DFQATT and CDR2 as SNEGSKA (reference sequence). CDR3 length equals 12 residues. CDR3 in DNA: TGCAGTGCTAAAGACAGGTACCACGAGCAGTACTTC. Protein sequence: CSAKDRYHEQYF.

The chain joins TRBV7-2 to TRBJ1-6; D unclear. This CDR3 has 12 residues. Germline V lookup: CDR1 SGHTA, CDR2 FQGNSA. V lost 5 bases to trimming and J lost 4 bases, with 3 bases between them. CDR3 bases: TGTGCCAGCAGCGAATATAATTCACCCCTCCACTTT. Translating it yields CASSEYNSPLHF.

V usage is TRBV5-1 and J usage is TRBJ2-7; D is unclear. V was trimmed by 4 bases and J by 2 bases, leaving 13 bases between them. Germline assignment: CDR1 SGHRS and CDR2 YFSETQ. CDR3 length equals 14 residues. CDR3 loop: CASSRAYQAYEQYF. The CDR3 region has the DNA TGCGCCAGCAGCCGCGCCTACCAAGCCTACGAGCAGTACTTC.

The chain is built from TRBV12-5 and TRBJ1-2, with D possibly matching TRBD1 (6 bases). Germline CDR1 and CDR2: LGHNT and FRNRAP. This CDR3 has 12 residues. The ends were cut back, 2 bases at V and 9 bases at J, with 10 bases in the middle. The CDR3 spells CASGLPRDSYTF. The CDR3 DNA follows: TGTGCTAGTGGTTTGCCCCGGGACAGCTACACCTTC.

The chain links TRBV20-1 to TRBJ2-1; D remains ambiguous. Germline assignment: CDR1 DFQATT and CDR2 SNEGSKA (reference sequence). This CDR3 region has 13 residues. V lost 3 bases and J 4 bases, leaving 10 bases between the germline ends. The CDR3 spells CSASSGAYNEQFF. For the CDR3, the DNA is TGCAGTGCTAGCTCCGGCGCTTACAATGAGCAGTTCTTC.

This clonotype was observed at least ten times. The V gene is TRBV2, the J gene TRBJ2-1; D ambiguous. The CDR3 consists of 14 residues. Trimming left V 6 bases short and J 5 bases short, with 14 bases between. Per germline, CDR1 SNHLY and CDR2 FYNNEI. The CDR3 DNA is TGTGCCAGCAGATCATTAAGGAAAAACAATGAGCAGTTCTTC. This sequence encodes CASRSLRKNNEQFF.

V is TRBV5-1 and J is TRBJ2-3, with D unresolved. V lost 5 bases and J lost 3, with 22 bases in between. Germline V gene sequence: CDR1 SGHRS, CDR2 YFSETQ. The CDR3 contains 17 residues. CDR3 DNA: TGCGCCAGCAGTATACTACGAAGTCGTACACGGACAGATACGCAGTATTTT. This sequence encodes CASSILRSRTRTDTQYF.

The chain employs TRBV6-2 or TRBV6-3 and TRBJ2-3, with 8 bases matching TRBD2. CDR1 MNHEY and CDR2 SVGEGT come from the germline V gene. Unmatched junction bases numbered 7, after V lost 5 bases and J lost 3 bases. The CDR3 extends over 15 amino acids. CDR3 region: CASSTRSGRTDTQYF. The CDR3 DNA reads TGTGCCAGCAGTACCCGGAGCGGGAGAACAGATACGCAGTATTTT.